This T cell receptor beta chain comes out of a study of CD8 T cells in ankylosing spondylitis. In its sample, this clonotype was seen many times. No antigen is known for it. Germline V gene data show CDR1 as DFQATT and CDR2 as SNEGSKA (reference sequence). The CDR3 extends over 13 amino acids. Trimming cost V 5 bases and J 3 bases, with 11 bases left between them. Library preparation for TCR beta used quantitative 5'-RACE with molecular barcodes. One entry per CDR3 protein, called by TCRdb with MiXCR from the 5' RACE reads. The sample carries 250,000 or so distinct CDR3 sequences, roughly a quarter recorded once. Study-wide points: Significant enrichment of disease-linked clones was reported in matched ankylosing spondylitis synovial fluid. Ankylosing spondylitis blood appeared to be characterized by a TCR beta motif of several highly homologous variants.

Sequencing was performed on blood, either unsorted or a sorted T cell fraction (not recorded which). This chain links TRBV20-1 with TRBJ1-5, with D unclear. This TCR came from a male donor with ankylosing spondylitis or in good health (not recorded which). The CDR3 region has the DNA TGCAGTGCTTCTCGTCCAGCCAATCAGCCCCAGCATTTT. It is translated as CSASRPANQPQHF.